Described below is a single T cell receptor beta chain sequence and its context. Its antigen is unidentified. Germline values: CDR1 MGHRA, CDR2 YSYEKL. The V and J ends lost 2 bases and 4 bases respectively, with 13 bases between them. The CDR3 loop spans 15 amino acids. The entry originates in a study of graft-versus-host responses after intestinal transplantation. Some clones are missing from TCRdb's copy, which holds only in-frame ones; the method was immunoSEQ multiplex PCR. The profile covers tens of thousands of clones, with 93% appearing a single time and about 19% taken by the ten largest. Sequenced material: unstimulated CD8+ T cells sorted from spleen or lymph node cells, taken before transplant. V usage is TRBV4-1 and J usage is TRBJ2-3; no definite D call. This receptor was taken from a human donor who was the organ donor for an intestinal transplant. The DNA for the CDR3 is TGCGCCAGCAGCCAATCCCTGGGCGGCCCAGATACGCAGTATTTT. As protein: CASSQSLGGPDTQYF.